This T cell receptor (beta chain) was found in a study of cytomegalovirus exposure and HLA in healthy donors. A remark on this clone: The antigen remains undetermined.

Overall study results and limits: Earlier findings revealed that most TCR beta V segments proved productive either about 87% or about 30% of the time.

With 60 Vbeta and 13 Jbeta primers, the PCR was carried out. Assay: immunoSEQ multiplex PCR; the TCRdb copy retains only in-frame clones and omits some. Of under 200,000 clones listed, roughly 87% are singletons. CDR1 is SGHRS and CDR2 is YFSETQ in the germline V gene. This CDR3 has 17 residues. Trimming took off 0 bases at V and 0 bases at J, with 13 bases between the two ends. This chain connects TRBV5-1 to TRBJ2-1, with D possibly TRBD1 on 5 matching bases. The sequence came from a woman aged 25 to 39 in good health and CMV-seronegative. The sequencing sample was made of PBMCs. The CDR3 DNA reads TGCGCCAGCAGCTTGGATGGACACCGGAGCTCCTACAATGAGCAGTTCTTC. This sequence encodes CASSLDGHRSSYNEQFF.